What follows are 2 T cell receptor beta chains derived from one specimen sequenced in a study of graft-versus-host responses after intestinal transplantation. The table came from immunoSEQ multiplex PCR; TCRdb's copy has only in-frame clones and leaves some out. The sample lists approximately 11,000 clones; more than 85% were seen once. Sample: PBMCs, taken about 110 days after intestinal transplant. All receptors derive from a human patient who received an intestinal transplant, so some T cells may come from the graft donor.

The chain carries TRBV6-1 and TRBJ2-7; tentative D call: TRBD1 (5 bases). The CDR3 spans 14 residues. Trimming took off 2 bases at V and 2 bases at J, with 10 bases between the two ends. Germline values: CDR1 MNHNS, CDR2 SASEGT. CDR3: CASSELGQPYEQYF. The CDR3 bases are TGTGCCAGCAGTGAATTGGGGCAGCCCTACGAGCAGTACTTC.

The J gene is TRBJ1-2, the V gene TRBV25-1, with 8 positions matching TRBD1. J gave up 7 bases and V 0 bases, and 4 bases lay outside the gene matches. Germline CDR1 and CDR2: MGHDK and SYGVNS. The CDR3 extends over 14 amino acids. The CDR3 is CASSEYGRGLGYTF. The CDR3 coding sequence is TGTGCCAGCAGTGAATATGGCAGGGGGCTTGGCTACACCTTC.